One sample yielded the 26 T cell receptor beta chains listed below, sequenced in a study of CD8 T cells in Susac syndrome. Random hexamers were used to reverse transcribe the RNA input (roughly 0.5 to 1 ug). TCRdb fed the immunoSEQ multiplex PCR reads into MiXCR, producing one record per CDR3 protein. Of a few hundred thousand distinct CDR3 sequences detected, 90% to 95% appear once; the ten largest clones hold about 0.07%. The material sequenced was CD4+ T cells from PBMCs. These receptors came from a human donor with multiple sclerosis.

V and J are TRBV18 and TRBJ2-1, with TRBD2 matching over 8 bases. The CDR3 is made up of 15 amino acids. J gave up 5 bases and V 2 bases, and 5 bases lay outside the gene matches. Germline V lookup: CDR1 KGHSH, CDR2 LQKENI. CDR3 in DNA: TGTGCCAGCTCACCAACTACTAGCGGCCACAATGAGCAGTTCTTC. It translates to CASSPTTSGHNEQFF.

This clonotype was counted a single time. This chain uses TRBV7-3 with TRBJ2-1; no clear D gene. The germline V gene has CDR1 SGHTA and CDR2 FQGTGA. V lost 5 bases and J lost 7, with 12 bases in between. The length of the CDR3 is 13 residues. This CDR3 reads CASSTMWGNEQFF. CDR3 nucleotides: TGTGCCAGCAGCACCATGTGGGGAAATGAGCAGTTCTTC.

The V call is TRBV5-4, the J call TRBJ2-7; maybe TRBD2 (7 bases). Trimming stripped 0 bases from V and 3 bases from J, with 13 bases between. The CDR3 totals 15 residues. Per germline, CDR1 SGHNT and CDR2 YYREEE (reference sequence). The CDR3 DNA sequence: TGTGCCAGCAGCTTGGTCGGGGGGCGCGACTACGAGCAGTACTTC. Amino acid sequence: CASSLVGGRDYEQYF.

This sequence joins TRBV11-3 and TRBJ2-1; a weak D match, TRBD1 (6 bases). The CDR3 extends over 13 amino acids. The V gene's germline CDR1 is SGHNT and CDR2 YENEEA. The V gene lost 4 bases and the J gene lost 10 bases, with 14 bases spanning the gap. CDR3 coding DNA: TGTGCCAGCAGCTGGGGGCCGAAGGGGGAGCAGTTCTTC. It codes for CASSWGPKGEQFF. Combining the CDR3 with reference TRBV11-3 and TRBJ2-1 gives the whole variable domain EAGVVQSPRYKIIEKKQPVAFWCNPISGHNTLYWYLQNLGQGPELLIRYENEEAVDDSQLPKDRFSAERLKGVDSTLKIQPAELGDSAVYLCASSWGPKGEQFFGPGTRLTVL.

The chain uses TRBV25-1 and TRBJ1-2; possibly TRBD1 for D (6 bases). There are 19 residues in the CDR3. V was trimmed by 3 bases and J by 0 bases, leaving 23 bases between them. Per the germline V gene, CDR1 is MGHDK and CDR2 is SYGVNS. CDR3 nucleotide sequence: TGTGCCAGCAGTGATCTCGGGGGGCCCAATGCCCTCACTAACTATGGCTACACCTTC. As protein: CASSDLGGPNALTNYGYTF.

V usage is TRBV12-3 or TRBV12-4 and J usage is TRBJ2-1; 9 bases match TRBD2. V was pared by 6 bases and J by 0 bases, with 3 bases of the junction left unmatched. The CDR3 spans 15 residues. CDR3 protein: CASSFSGSSYNEQFF. CDR3 nucleotide sequence: TGTGCCAGCAGCTTTAGCGGGAGCTCCTACAATGAGCAGTTCTTC.

The V gene is TRBV29-1, the J gene TRBJ2-2; TRBD2 agrees at 8 bases. Trimming removed 2 bases from V and 0 bases from J; junction bases left unmatched: 8. CDR1 is SQVTM and CDR2 is ANQGSEA in the germline V gene. The CDR3 runs to 17 residues. DNA for the CDR3: TGCAGCGTTGAAATCGACGGACTAGCCTCGAACACCGGGGAGCTGTTTTTT. Its protein product is CSVEIDGLASNTGELFF.

V and J are TRBV7-2 and TRBJ1-2, with a possible D match to TRBD1 (6 bases). Trimming shortened V by 6 bases and J by 8 bases, and 10 bases separated the two germline ends. This CDR3 comprises 11 residues. CDR1 is SGHTA, CDR2 FQGNSA, per germline. The CDR3 here is CASRPGEGYTF. The CDR3 region has the DNA TGTGCCAGCAGACCAGGGGAAGGCTACACCTTC. Complete variable domain (other parts from reference TRBV7-2 and TRBJ1-2): GAGVSQSPSNKVTEKGKDVELRCDPISGHTALYWYRQSLGQGLEFLIYFQGNSAPDKSGLPSDRFSAERTGGSVSTLTIQRTQQEDSAVYLCASRPGEGYTFGSGTRLTVV.

This clonotype was seen a single time. The rearrangement uses TRBV29-1 and TRBJ1-3; 8 positions match TRBD1. There are 16 residues in the CDR3. The germline CDR1 and CDR2 sequences are SQVTM and ANQGSEA. Unmatched junction bases numbered 5, after V lost 0 bases and J lost 1 base. CDR3 coding DNA: TGCAGCGTTGAAGAACGACAGGGGTTTTCTGGAAACACCATATATTTT. Its protein product is CSVEERQGFSGNTIYF.

The chain recombines TRBV27 with TRBJ2-5, with 7 nucleotides matching TRBD2. The ends lost 4 bases at V and 5 bases at J; junction bases unmatched: 10. The germline gives CDR1 MNHEY, CDR2 SMNVEV (reference sequence). CDR3 size: 15 residues. CDR3 protein: CASSSPGVGGETQYF. CDR3 bases: TGTGCCAGCAGTTCCCCCGGAGTGGGAGGGGAGACCCAGTACTTC.

The gene calls are TRBV27 and TRBJ2-6, with D possibly matching TRBD2 (6 bases). This CDR3 region has 16 residues. The V gene lost 3 bases and the J gene lost 0 bases, with 9 bases spanning the gap. Germline V gives CDR1 MNHEY, CDR2 SMNVEV (reference sequence). DNA of the CDR3: TGTGCCAGCAGTTTCGGCGGGAACTCTGGGGCCAACGTCCTGACTTTC. Translation: CASSFGGNSGANVLTF.

The rearrangement uses TRBV20-1 and TRBJ1-5; no clear D gene. Germline-derived CDR1 and CDR2 are DFQATT and SNEGSKA (reference sequence). The CDR3 runs 13 residues. Trimming removed 3 bases at V and 4 bases at J, with 10 bases between. The chain's CDR3 is CSARAVINQPQHF. For the CDR3, the DNA is TGCAGTGCTAGGGCCGTAATAAATCAGCCCCAGCATTTT.

The rearrangement links TRBV6-5 to TRBJ2-5, with 7 bases fitting TRBD1. The V gene end was trimmed by 5 bases and the J gene end by 4 bases; junction bases not matched to a gene: 7. The length of the CDR3 is 14 residues. From germline, CDR1 is MNHEY and CDR2 SVGAGI. The CDR3 DNA reads TGTGCCAGCAGTCTTCGACAGGGTATAGAGACCCAGTACTTC. Translation gives CASSLRQGIETQYF.

The J gene is TRBJ2-1, the V gene TRBV11-2, with 7 bases aligning to TRBD2. J gave up 2 bases and V 5 bases, and 9 bases lay outside the gene matches. CDR3 length: 16 amino acids. Germline CDR1 and CDR2: SGHAT and FQNNGV. CDR3 coding DNA: TGTGCCAGCAGCCCCCTTAAGCGGGGCCCCTACAATGAGCAGTTCTTC. It codes for CASSPLKRGPYNEQFF.

This clonotype has only one observation. The chain combines TRBV15 with TRBJ2-4; possibly TRBD1 or TRBD2 for D (5 bases each). With 5 bases removed from V and 1 base from J, the gap between germline ends came to 15 bases. The CDR3 is made up of 16 amino acids. Germline assignment: CDR1 LNHNV and CDR2 YYDKDF (reference sequence). CDR3 bases: TGTGCCACCAGCGGATGGGACCCGGGTGCCAAAAACATTCAGTACTTC. It yields the protein CATSGWDPGAKNIQYF. Based on the CDR3 plus reference TRBV15 and TRBJ2-4, the full variable domain is DAMVIQNPRYQVTQFGKPVTLSCSQTLNHNVMYWYQQKSSQAPKLLFHYYDKDFNNEADTPDNFQSRRPNTSFCFLDIRSPGLGDTAMYLCATSGWDPGAKNIQYFGAGTRLSVL.

V gene TRBV12-3 or TRBV12-4 combines with J gene TRBJ2-4, with D perhaps assigned TRBD1 or TRBD2 (5 bases each). The CDR3 length is 14 residues. Trimming left V 11 bases short and J 3 bases short, with 17 bases between. CDR3 sequence: CAGGRECGKNIQYF. The DNA of the CDR3 is TGTGCCGGAGGCAGGGAGTGTGGCAAAAACATTCAGTACTTC.

In nucleotides, the CDR3 is TGTGCCTGGGCTGGGACCACTGAAGCTTTCTTT. Encoded protein: CAWAGTTEAFF. V and J are TRBV30 and TRBJ1-1; the D gene is possibly TRBD1 (5 bases). CDR1 and CDR2 from the germline V gene are GTSNPN and SVGIG (reference sequence). V was trimmed by 5 bases and J by 4 bases, leaving 8 bases between them. This CDR3 comprises 11 residues.

The CDR3 nucleotides are TGTGCCTGGAGTGTAAAGGCAGGCTCCTACGAGCAGTACTTC. Its protein is CAWSVKAGSYEQYF. V is TRBV30 and J is TRBJ2-7; no definite D call. Trimming shortened V by 0 bases and J by 0 bases, and 9 bases separated the two germline ends. The CDR3 is 14 residues long. Germline CDR1 GTSNPN, CDR2 SVGIG (reference sequence).

In this sample, this clonotype turned up a few times. CDR3 sequence (DNA): TGTGCCAGCAGTTACACACAGGGGGCCGGGGAGACCCAGTACTTC. It translates to CASSYTQGAGETQYF. The chain joins TRBV6-5 to TRBJ2-5, with TRBD1 matching over 9 bases. The CDR3 spans 15 residues. Per germline, CDR1 MNHEY and CDR2 SVGAGI. V was clipped by 2 bases and J by 5 bases; unmatched bases: 6.

The chain joins TRBV7-8 to TRBJ2-3, with a possible D match to TRBD2 (6 bases). There are 15 residues in the CDR3. The germline V gene encodes CDR1 SGHVS and CDR2 FQNEAQ. The V end lost 1 base, the J end lost 6 bases, and 14 bases lay between the germline ends. The DNA of the CDR3 is TGTGCCAGCAGCTTAGGGGGCGGGGTGGGGGATACGCAGTATTTT. This encodes CASSLGGGVGDTQYF.

The CDR3 DNA reads as TGTGCCTGCCACGCCCAGGGAAGAATAGAAAAACTGTTTTTT. The encoded protein is CACHAQGRIEKLFF. This chain joins TRBV30 and TRBJ1-4; D is perhaps TRBD1 (5 bases). The CDR3 runs to 14 residues. V lost 6 bases and J lost 8, with 19 bases in between. CDR1 is GTSNPN and CDR2 is SVGIG in the germline V gene (reference sequence). The whole variable domain, filled in from reference TRBV30 and TRBJ1-4, reads SQTIHQWPATLVQPVGSPLSLECTVEGTSNPNLYWYRQAAGRGLQLLFYSVGIGQISSEVPQNLSASRPQDRQFILSSKKLLLSDSGFYLCACHAQGRIEKLFFGSGTQLSVL.

As DNA, the CDR3 is TGTGCCAGCAGCTTAGAAAACAGGGGTGAGCAGTTCTTC. Translated, it gives CASSLENRGEQFF. The gene calls are TRBV11-2 and TRBJ2-1; 7 nucleotides agree with TRBD1. Looked up from germline, CDR1 is SGHAT and CDR2 is FQNNGV. After removal of 0 bases from V and 9 bases from J, the junction contained 2 bases not matched to a gene. This CDR3 has 13 amino acids.

The rearrangement uses TRBV20-1 and TRBJ2-3; 13 nucleotides match TRBD2. Germline V gene sequence: CDR1 DFQATT, CDR2 SNEGSKA (reference sequence). After removal of 5 bases from V and 4 bases from J, the junction contained 6 bases not matched to a gene. This CDR3 has 15 amino acids. CDR3: CSAVGLAGTADTQYF. In DNA form, the CDR3 reads TGCAGTGCTGTGGGACTAGCGGGAACCGCAGATACGCAGTATTTT.

This chain connects TRBV9 to TRBJ1-2; D gene uncertain. Deletions cut 0 bases from V and 8 bases from J, with 8 bases between. Germline V gene sequence: CDR1 SGDLS, CDR2 YYNGEE. The CDR3 totals 12 residues. DNA of the CDR3: TGTGCCAGCAGCGTAGGGTCTTGGGGCTACACCTTC. Protein: CASSVGSWGYTF.

The gene calls are TRBV12-3 or TRBV12-4 and TRBJ1-1; D may be TRBD1 (6 bases). The CDR3 has 14 residues. V was cut by 8 bases and J by 5 bases, with 18 bases left in between. This CDR3 is CASQGTNSGTEAFF. In DNA form, the CDR3 reads TGTGCCAGCCAAGGGACAAATTCGGGTACTGAAGCTTTCTTT.

V gene TRBV7-9 combines with J gene TRBJ2-3; maybe TRBD1 (6 bases). CDR3 length: 14 amino acids. Germline CDR1 is SEHNR and CDR2 is FQNEAQ (reference sequence). V was pared by 5 bases and J by 3 bases, with 12 bases between. CDR3 residues: CASSIGGNTDTQYF. The CDR3 coding sequence is TGTGCCAGCAGCATAGGGGGTAATACAGATACGCAGTATTTT.